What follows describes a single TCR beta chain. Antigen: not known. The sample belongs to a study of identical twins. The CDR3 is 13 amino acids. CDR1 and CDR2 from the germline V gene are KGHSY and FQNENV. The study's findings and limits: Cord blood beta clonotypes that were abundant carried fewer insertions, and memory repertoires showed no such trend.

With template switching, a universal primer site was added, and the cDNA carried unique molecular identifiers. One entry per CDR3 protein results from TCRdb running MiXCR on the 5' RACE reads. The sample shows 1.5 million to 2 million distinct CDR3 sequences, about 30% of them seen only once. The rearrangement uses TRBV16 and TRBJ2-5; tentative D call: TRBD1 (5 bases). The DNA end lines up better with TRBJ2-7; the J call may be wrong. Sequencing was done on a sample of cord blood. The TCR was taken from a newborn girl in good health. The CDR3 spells CASSLKGDGEQYF. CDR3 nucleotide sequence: TGTGCCAGCAGCCTTAAAGGGGATGGCGAGCAGTACTTC.